The rows below give T cell receptor beta chains drawn from one sample of a study of regulatory T cells in long-lasting Graves disease. TCRdb passed the multiplex PCR reads through MiXCR, listing each CDR3 protein once. The sample lists hundreds of thousands of distinct CDR3 sequences, about 16% occurring once. These data are also associated with another study on T cells in Graves' hyperthyroidism and ophthalmopathy.

Sequenced material: peripheral blood mononuclear cells (PBMCs), taken at new diagnosis, from a patient treated with antithyroid drugs. All receptors come from a woman in her forties or fifties with Graves disease. Each CDR3 is given with its conserved first and last residue. Each record gives: clone size, CDR3 length, D gene, J gene, V gene, CDR3 protein, CDR3 DNA. D genes are given only for firm matches. The listing skips clone size in some rows; elsewhere it reads once, few, many or a size class.

abundance: many; len: 15; d_gene: -; j_gene: TRBJ2-6; v_gene: TRBV11-2; CDR3aa: CASSLHISGANVLTF; CDR3nt: TGTGCCAGCAGCCTCCATATCTCTGGGGCCAACGTCCTGACTTTC
abundance: -; len: 14; d_gene: TRBD2; j_gene: TRBJ2-1; v_gene: TRBV29-1; CDR3aa: CSVGRGGFGNEQFF; CDR3nt: TGCAGCGTTGGGCGGGGGGGATTCGGCAATGAGCAGTTCTTC
abundance: many; len: 15; d_gene: TRBD1; j_gene: TRBJ1-1; v_gene: TRBV28; CDR3aa: CASSPTGSGNTEAFF; CDR3nt: TGTGCCAGCAGTCCGACAGGGAGCGGTAACACTGAAGCTTTCTTT
abundance: -; len: 14; d_gene: -; j_gene: TRBJ1-4; v_gene: TRBV3-1; CDR3aa: CASSQDTRSLELFF; CDR3nt: TGTGCCAGCAGCCAAGATACGAGGTCACTCGAACTGTTTTTT
abundance: many; len: 13; d_gene: -; j_gene: TRBJ1-2; v_gene: TRBV12-3/TRBV12-4; CDR3aa: CASSLRRLYGYTF; CDR3nt: TGTGCCAGCAGTTTACGACGGCTGTATGGCTACACCTTC
abundance: -; len: 15; d_gene: TRBD1; j_gene: TRBJ1-1; v_gene: TRBV18; CDR3aa: CASRITGTGSTEAFF; CDR3nt: TGTGCCAGCCGGATCACCGGGACAGGGAGCACTGAAGCTTTCTTT
abundance: few; len: 15; d_gene: TRBD1; j_gene: TRBJ1-1; v_gene: TRBV7-9; CDR3aa: CASSSHGQGSTEAFF; CDR3nt: TGTGCCAGCAGCTCGCATGGACAGGGAAGCACTGAAGCTTTCTTT
abundance: many; len: 14; d_gene: TRBD1; j_gene: TRBJ2-7; v_gene: TRBV28; CDR3aa: CATLDRGTSYEQYF; CDR3nt: TGTGCCACCTTGGACAGGGGGACCTCCTACGAGCAGTACTTC
abundance: many; len: 14; d_gene: -; j_gene: TRBJ2-7; v_gene: TRBV5-1; CDR3aa: CASSSSQAVYEQYF; CDR3nt: TGCGCCAGCAGCTCCTCTCAGGCTGTTTACGAGCAGTACTTC
abundance: -; len: 14; d_gene: -; j_gene: TRBJ2-2; v_gene: TRBV6-2/TRBV6-3; CDR3aa: CASSAHANTGELFF; CDR3nt: TGTGCCAGCAGCGCCCATGCGAACACCGGGGAGCTGTTTTTT
abundance: many; len: 13; d_gene: TRBD1; j_gene: TRBJ1-2; v_gene: TRBV5-1; CDR3aa: CASSSDRVDGYTF; CDR3nt: TGCGCCAGCAGCTCCGACAGGGTTGATGGCTACACCTTC
abundance: many; len: 13; d_gene: -; j_gene: TRBJ2-5; v_gene: TRBV11-2; CDR3aa: CASTLGEQETQYF; CDR3nt: TGTGCCAGCACTCTTGGGGAGCAAGAGACCCAGTACTTC